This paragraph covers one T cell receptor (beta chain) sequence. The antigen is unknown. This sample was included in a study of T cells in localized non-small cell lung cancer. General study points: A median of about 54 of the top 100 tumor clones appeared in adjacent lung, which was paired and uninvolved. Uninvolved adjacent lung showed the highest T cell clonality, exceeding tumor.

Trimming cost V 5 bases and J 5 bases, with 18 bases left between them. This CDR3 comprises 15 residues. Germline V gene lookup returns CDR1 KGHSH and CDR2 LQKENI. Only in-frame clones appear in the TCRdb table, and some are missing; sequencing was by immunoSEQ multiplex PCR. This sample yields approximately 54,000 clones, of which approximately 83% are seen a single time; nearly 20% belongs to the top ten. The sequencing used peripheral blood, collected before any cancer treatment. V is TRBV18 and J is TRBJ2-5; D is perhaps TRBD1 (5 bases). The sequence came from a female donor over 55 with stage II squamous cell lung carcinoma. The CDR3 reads CASSSQGSRQETQYF. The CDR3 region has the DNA TGTGCCAGCTCAAGCCAGGGCTCCCGACAGGAGACCCAGTACTTC.